This T cell receptor beta chain was found in a study of technical replicates of blood from several donors. This CDR3 region has 14 residues. V was clipped by 0 bases and J by 3 bases, with 9 bases between them. Germline V gives CDR1 SGDLS, CDR2 YYNGEE. Measured with immunoSEQ multiplex PCR; TCRdb has only the in-frame clones, and not every one. The sample lists approximately 70,000 clones; nearly 98% were seen once. The count of this clone is one. The TCR was taken from a human donor in good health. The sample taken for sequencing was T cells isolated from PBMCs. This rearrangement joins TRBV9 to TRBJ1-2, with D uncertain. This CDR3 reads CASSVVTADYGYTF. The CDR3 nucleotides read TGTGCCAGCAGCGTAGTAACAGCCGACTATGGCTACACCTTC. Using reference TRBV9 and TRBJ1-2 for the parts outside the CDR3, the full variable domain is DSGVTQTPKHLITATGQRVTLRCSPRSGDLSVYWYQQSLDQGLQFLIQYYNGEERAKGNILERFSAQQFPDLHSELNLSSLELGDSALYFCASSVVTADYGYTFGSGTRLTVV.